This TCR beta chain stems from a study of blood T cell repertoires in COVID-19. Study background: Nucleic acid was either cDNA or gDNA, and it came from T cells, B-cell-depleted T cells, or PBMCs.

In the authors' workflow: Quantification of nucleated cells was approximated via reference gene primer amplification. Data came from immunoSEQ multiplex PCR; TCRdb stores just in-frame clones and leaves some out. For V, J and clone size, that table is used; D and trimming come from the DNA. The table records hundreds of thousands of clones, roughly nine tenths of them present only once. This CDR3 is built from 13 residues. Germline V gives CDR1 MDHEN, CDR2 SYDVKM. Between the trimmed V and J ends, which lost 7 bases and 2 bases, there was a span of 11 bases. Sequenced: PBMCs or T cells enriched from blood (not recorded which). This clonotype was sampled from a man aged 25-40 years who had recovered from COVID-19. The chain uses TRBV28 and TRBJ1-2, with D perhaps matching TRBD1 (6 bases). The CDR3: CASNDGTNYGYTF. The CDR3 DNA reads as TGTGCCAGCAATGACGGGACAAACTATGGCTACACCTTC.